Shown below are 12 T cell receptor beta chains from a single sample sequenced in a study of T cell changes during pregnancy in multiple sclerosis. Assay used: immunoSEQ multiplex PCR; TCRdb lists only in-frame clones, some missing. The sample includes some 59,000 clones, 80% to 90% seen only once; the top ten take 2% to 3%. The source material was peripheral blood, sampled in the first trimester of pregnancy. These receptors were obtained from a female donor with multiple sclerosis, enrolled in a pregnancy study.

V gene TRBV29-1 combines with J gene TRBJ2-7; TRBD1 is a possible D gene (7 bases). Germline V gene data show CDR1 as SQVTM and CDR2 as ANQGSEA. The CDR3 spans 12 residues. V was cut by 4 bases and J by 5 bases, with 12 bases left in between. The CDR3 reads CSVGRGPHEQYF. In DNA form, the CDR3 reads TGCAGCGTTGGGAGGGGGCCACACGAGCAGTACTTC.

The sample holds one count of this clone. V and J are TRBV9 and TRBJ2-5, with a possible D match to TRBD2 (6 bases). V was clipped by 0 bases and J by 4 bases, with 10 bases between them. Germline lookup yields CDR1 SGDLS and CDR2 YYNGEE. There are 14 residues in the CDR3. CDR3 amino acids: CASSVDRRGETQYF. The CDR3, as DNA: TGTGCCAGCAGCGTAGACAGGAGGGGAGAGACCCAGTACTTC.

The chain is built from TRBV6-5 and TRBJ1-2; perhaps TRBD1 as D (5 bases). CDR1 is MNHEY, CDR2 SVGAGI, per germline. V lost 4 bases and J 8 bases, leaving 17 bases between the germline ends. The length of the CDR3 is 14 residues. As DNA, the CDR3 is TGTGCCAGCAGTTCGTCCCTCAGGGAAGGGGGCTACACCTTC. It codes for CASSSSLREGGYTF.

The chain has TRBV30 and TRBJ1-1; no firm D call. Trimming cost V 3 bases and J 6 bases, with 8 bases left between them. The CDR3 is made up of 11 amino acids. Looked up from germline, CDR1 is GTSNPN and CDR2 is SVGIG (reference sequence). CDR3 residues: CAWRGGSEAFF. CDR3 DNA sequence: TGTGCCTGGAGAGGAGGGTCTGAAGCTTTCTTT.

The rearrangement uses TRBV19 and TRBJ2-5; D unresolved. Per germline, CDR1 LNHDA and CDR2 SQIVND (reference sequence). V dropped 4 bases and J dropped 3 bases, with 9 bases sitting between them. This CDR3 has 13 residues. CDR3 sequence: CASSTLLEETQYF. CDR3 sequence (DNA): TGTGCCAGTAGTACCCTCTTAGAAGAGACCCAGTACTTC.

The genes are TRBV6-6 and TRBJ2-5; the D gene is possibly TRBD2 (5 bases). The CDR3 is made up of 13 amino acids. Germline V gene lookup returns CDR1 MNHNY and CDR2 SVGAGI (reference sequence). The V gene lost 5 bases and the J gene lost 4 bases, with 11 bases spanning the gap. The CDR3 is CASSARLTETQYF. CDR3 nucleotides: TGTGCCAGCAGTGCCCGACTAACAGAGACCCAGTACTTC.

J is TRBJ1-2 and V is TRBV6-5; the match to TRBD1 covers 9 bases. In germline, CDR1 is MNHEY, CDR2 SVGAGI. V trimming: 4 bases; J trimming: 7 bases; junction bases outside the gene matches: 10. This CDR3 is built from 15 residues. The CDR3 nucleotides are TGTGCCAGCAGTTTGACTTTACAGGGGGCGGGTGGCTACACCTTC. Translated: CASSLTLQGAGGYTF.

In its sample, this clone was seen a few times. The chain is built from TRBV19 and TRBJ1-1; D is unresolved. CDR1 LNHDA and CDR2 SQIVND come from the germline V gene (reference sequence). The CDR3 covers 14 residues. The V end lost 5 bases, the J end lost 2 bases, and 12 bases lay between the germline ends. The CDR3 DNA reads TGTGCCAGTAGTGACACCGGCTACAACACTGAAGCTTTCTTT. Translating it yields CASSDTGYNTEAFF.

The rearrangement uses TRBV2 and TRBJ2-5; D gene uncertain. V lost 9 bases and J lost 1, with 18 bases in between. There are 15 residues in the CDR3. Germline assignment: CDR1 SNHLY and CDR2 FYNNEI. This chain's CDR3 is CASIQTQIGQETQYF. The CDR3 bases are TGTGCCAGTATCCAGACTCAGATTGGCCAAGAGACCCAGTACTTC.

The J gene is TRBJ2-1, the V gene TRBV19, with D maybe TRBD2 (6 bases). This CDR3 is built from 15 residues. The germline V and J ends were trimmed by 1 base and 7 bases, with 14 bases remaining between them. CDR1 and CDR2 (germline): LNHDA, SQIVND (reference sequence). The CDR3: CASSIVGGLRNEQFF. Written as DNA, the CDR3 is TGTGCCAGTAGTATAGTGGGGGGACTTCGTAATGAGCAGTTCTTC.

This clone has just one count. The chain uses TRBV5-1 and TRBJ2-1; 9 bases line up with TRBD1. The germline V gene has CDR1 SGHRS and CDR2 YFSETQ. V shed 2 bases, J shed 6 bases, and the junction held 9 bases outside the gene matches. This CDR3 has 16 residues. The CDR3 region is CASSLARDRVVNEQFF. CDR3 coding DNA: TGCGCCAGCAGCTTAGCTCGGGACAGGGTAGTCAATGAGCAGTTCTTC.

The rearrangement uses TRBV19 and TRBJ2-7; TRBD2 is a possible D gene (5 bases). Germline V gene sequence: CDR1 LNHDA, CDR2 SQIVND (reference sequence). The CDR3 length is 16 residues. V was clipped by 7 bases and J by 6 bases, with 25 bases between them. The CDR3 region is CASTTTIGVWGFEQYF. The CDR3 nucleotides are TGTGCCAGTACCACGACTATTGGGGTGTGGGGTTTCGAGCAGTACTTC. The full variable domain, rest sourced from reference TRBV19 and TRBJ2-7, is DGGITQSPKYLFRKEGQNVTLSCEQNLNHDAMYWYRQDPGQGLRLIYYSQIVNDFQKGDIAEGYSVSREKKESFPLTVTSAQKNPTAFYLCASTTTIGVWGFEQYFGPGTRLTVT.